This T cell receptor beta chain appears in the sequencing data of a study of shared clonotypes between healthy human individuals. Study-wide points: About 5.2% was the fraction of naive CD4 clonotypes found shared across a few donors. Non-shared clonotypes displayed generation probabilities falling below those of clonotypes present in all four donors.

Investigators divided CD4+ cells into CD45RA+ naive and CD45RA-negative memory subsets. The length of the CDR3 is 18 residues. V was pared by 6 bases and J by 5 bases, with 18 bases of the junction left unmatched. Germline V gene data show CDR1 as SGHRS and CDR2 as YFSETQ. Assay execution took place at the deep level. Generated by immunoSEQ multiplex PCR, the TCRdb table keeps only in-frame clones and is missing some. The profile covers approximately 1.5 million clones, with around 98% appearing a single time and about 0.45% taken by the ten largest. Concerning this clone: Its antigen remains unknown.

The sample consisted of naive CD4+ T cells sorted from blood. Subset: CD45RA+ positively selected. The chain joins TRBV5-1 to TRBJ2-2; 8 bases are shared with TRBD1. The source is a man aged 30 to 39 in good health. The CDR3: CASITDRTGTKRTGELFF. CDR3 DNA: TGCGCCAGCATCACCGACCGGACAGGGACAAAGAGGACCGGGGAGCTGTTTTTT.